Described below is a single T cell receptor beta chain sequence and its context. The antigen is undetermined. Ten immunoSEQ deep assay plates were used by the authors to sequence unsorted PBMC DNA. Here immunoSEQ multiplex PCR was the method, and the copy in TCRdb shows in-frame clones only, minus some. The repertoire holds about 490,000 clones, with less than 80% as singletons. The data derive from a study of shared clonotypes between healthy human individuals. The overall study: A couple of women and a few men aged 18 to 49 served as donors.

About 100 million PBMCs were counted before genomic DNA extraction. Overall study findings and caveats: Represented diversity, genetic and exposure-history alike, was limited by few donors.

The receptor's source is a woman between 35 and 50 years old in good health. Some clones in this sample may be carry-over from other donors' samples. Input material: PBMCs.

The CDR3 loop reads CASSVVGSGRANEQFF. In nucleotides, the CDR3 is TGTGCCAGCAGCGTAGTGGGTAGCGGGAGGGCCAATGAGCAGTTCTTC. The V gene is TRBV9, the J gene TRBJ2-1; TRBD2 matches 11 bases. V dropped 0 bases and J dropped 6; count of bases not matched to a gene: 5. CDR3 length: 16 residues. CDR1 is SGDLS, CDR2 YYNGEE, per germline.